The following is a TCR beta chain sequence with its context. The target antigen is unknown. Germline CDR1 reads SGHTA; CDR2 reads FQGTGA. V lost 5 bases, J lost 4 bases, and 14 bases lay in between. This CDR3 comprises 14 residues. The method was immunoSEQ multiplex PCR; TCRdb's version includes in-frame clones alone and lacks a portion of them. The sample has 130,000 to 150,000 clones, 92% seen once. The data originate from a study of T cell responses to AZD1222 COVID-19 vaccine. Study-level findings and limits: The study sampled repertoires only after the peak T cell response.

This sample comprised peripheral blood, obtained on day 0 of AZD1222 vaccination. This sequence was found in an adult in good health. The rearrangement links TRBV7-3 to TRBJ1-1; TRBD1 is a possible D gene (5 bases). The CDR3 spells CASSNQHGGTEAFF. In DNA, the CDR3 is TGTGCCAGCAGCAATCAGCACGGGGGCACTGAAGCTTTCTTT.